The rows below give T cell receptor beta chains drawn from one sample of a study of blood T cell repertoires in COVID-19. The table came from immunoSEQ multiplex PCR; TCRdb's copy has only in-frame clones and leaves some out. In the table there are 110,000 to 150,000 clones, 65% to 85% of which are singletons. Sequencing was carried out using peripheral blood. Receptors originate from a human donor in a cohort sampled during active COVID-19. Both conserved end residues are part of each CDR3. Each record gives: V gene, clone size, D gene, J gene, CDR3 protein, CDR3 DNA. A D gene is named only where the DNA matches it firmly. Size tells how often a clone was seen (once, few, many) or the class of an expanded clone, and some rows leave it out.

TRBV27	NA	NA	TRBJ1-2	CASSPWAGGNGYTF	TGTGCCAGCAGTCCTTGGGCGGGGGGCAATGGCTACACCTTC
TRBV19	NA	NA	TRBJ1-2	CASSLGPYGYTF	TGTGCCAGTAGTCTTGGGCCCTATGGCTACACCTTC
TRBV7-2	NA	TRBD1	TRBJ1-2	CASSPPGQGYYGYTF	TGTGCCAGCAGCCCCCCGGGACAGGGGTACTATGGCTACACCTTC
TRBV7-2	NA	NA	TRBJ2-2	CASSLLGATNTGELFF	TGTGCCAGCAGCTTACTAGGGGCCACGAACACCGGGGAGCTGTTTTTT
TRBV14	NA	NA	TRBJ1-3	CASSQTDSGNTIYF	TGTGCCAGCAGCCAAACAGACTCTGGAAACACCATATATTTT
TRBV19	NA	NA	TRBJ1-2	CASRDYGYTF	TGTGCCAGCAGGGACTATGGCTACACCTTC
TRBV18	NA	NA	TRBJ1-5	CASSPSRGQGSNQPQHF	TGTGCCAGCTCACCATCACGCGGGCAAGGGAGCAATCAGCCCCAGCATTTT
TRBV5-1	NA	TRBD1	TRBJ1-2	CASRDGQGLYGYTF	TGCGCCAGCAGGGACGGACAGGGGTTGTATGGCTACACCTTC
TRBV11-3	NA	TRBD2	TRBJ2-3	CASSLSSGLRTDTQYF	TGTGCCAGCAGCTTATCTAGCGGCCTACGAACAGATACGCAGTATTTT
TRBV3-1/TRBV3-2	few	NA	TRBJ1-1	CATEAGVGTEAFF	TGTGCCACAGAAGCGGGTGTCGGCACTGAAGCTTTCTTT
TRBV5-1	NA	TRBD2	TRBJ2-1	CASSVSGGTYNEQFF	TGCGCCAGCAGCGTTAGCGGGGGAACCTACAATGAGCAGTTCTTC
TRBV28	many	TRBD1	TRBJ1-5	CASSSSGTGYQPQHF	TGTGCCAGCAGTTCCTCCGGGACAGGGTACCAGCCCCAGCATTTT
TRBV20-1	few	TRBD2	TRBJ2-7	CSASEWRELVYEQYF	TGCAGTGCTAGTGAATGGCGGGAGTTGGTCTACGAGCAGTACTTC
TRBV2	NA	TRBD1	TRBJ2-7	CASSGDRVQEQYF	TGTGCCAGCAGTGGAGACAGGGTTCAAGAGCAGTACTTC
TRBV6-1	NA	NA	TRBJ1-6	CASSETGHSSSYNSPLHF	TGTGCCAGCAGTGAAACGGGACACTCGAGCTCCTATAATTCACCCCTCCACTTT
TRBV4-2	NA	TRBD2	TRBJ2-7	CASSPRTSGAYEQYF	TGTGCCAGCAGCCCCCGGACTAGCGGAGCCTACGAGCAGTACTTC
TRBV7-6	NA	NA	TRBJ2-5	CASSLVALTQETQYF	TGTGCCAGCAGCTTGGTAGCCTTAACCCAAGAGACCCAGTACTTC
TRBV5-1	NA	NA	TRBJ2-1	CASSLQTGNNEQFF	TGCGCCAGCAGCCTGCAGACAGGAAACAATGAGCAGTTCTTC
TRBV7-2	NA	NA	TRBJ2-2	CASSSDRGNTGELFF	TGTGCCAGCAGCTCGGATAGGGGGAACACCGGGGAGCTGTTTTTT
TRBV6-2/TRBV6-3	NA	NA	TRBJ1-3	CASSYSQGSLLGNTIYF	TGTGCCAGCAGTTACTCGCAGGGGTCGCTTCTCGGAAACACCATATATTTT
TRBV6-2/TRBV6-3	NA	TRBD1	TRBJ2-5	CASSTYRGTETQYF	TGTGCCAGCAGTACCTACAGGGGCACGGAGACCCAGTACTTC
TRBV19	NA	NA	TRBJ2-5	CASSSSLARETQYF	TGTGCCAGTAGTTCCAGTCTAGCTCGGGAGACCCAGTACTTC
TRBV5-1	few	NA	TRBJ2-1	CASSGDRIHEQFF	TGCGCCAGCAGCGGTGACAGGATCCATGAGCAGTTCTTC
TRBV5-1	NA	NA	TRBJ2-5	CASSLDSSETQYF	TGCGCCAGCAGCCTTGACTCCTCAGAGACCCAGTACTTC
TRBV5-1	NA	TRBD2	TRBJ2-3	CASSLGSGGASDTQYF	TGCGCCAGCAGCTTGGGCAGCGGGGGGGCCTCAGATACGCAGTATTTT
TRBV5-6	NA	NA	TRBJ2-1	CASSLTGIYYNEQFF	TGTGCCAGCAGCCTGACCGGGATCTACTACAATGAGCAGTTCTTC
TRBV7-2	NA	NA	TRBJ2-7	CASSLFGGDEQYF	TGTGCCAGCAGCTTGTTTGGCGGAGACGAGCAGTACTTC
TRBV6-5	NA	TRBD1	TRBJ1-1	CASTTGTPNTEAFF	TGTGCCAGCACGACAGGGACGCCGAACACTGAAGCTTTCTTT
TRBV6-5	NA	NA	TRBJ1-6	CASSLQAGNSPLHF	TGTGCCAGCAGTCTGCAGGCGGGTAATTCACCCCTCCACTTT
TRBV4-2	NA	TRBD2	TRBJ2-3	CASSHASGGTTDTQYF	TGTGCCAGCAGCCACGCTAGCGGGGGGACAACAGATACGCAGTATTTT
TRBV5-5	NA	TRBD1	TRBJ2-3	CASRTGGTDTQYF	TGTGCCAGTAGGACAGGGGGGACAGATACGCAGTATTTT
TRBV7-9	NA	TRBD1	TRBJ1-1	CASANSGGNTEAFF	TGTGCCAGCGCCAACTCAGGGGGGAACACTGAAGCTTTCTTT
TRBV7-3	NA	TRBD1	TRBJ2-1	CASSVGTGGGVGQFF	TGTGCCAGCAGCGTTGGGACAGGGGGAGGGGTTGGACAGTTCTTC
TRBV7-9	once	TRBD1	TRBJ1-4	CASSLGDRVNEKLFF	TGTGCCAGCAGCTTAGGCGACAGGGTGAATGAAAAACTGTTTTTT
TRBV2	NA	NA	TRBJ2-7	CASKDSVSYEQYF	TGTGCCAGCAAAGACTCCGTCTCCTACGAGCAGTACTTC
TRBV7-2	NA	NA	TRBJ2-2	CASSLVSTANTGELFF	TGTGCCAGCAGCTTAGTCTCTACCGCGAACACCGGGGAGCTGTTTTTT
TRBV6-5	NA	NA	TRBJ1-2	CARTGFTYGYTF	TGTGCCAGGACAGGTTTTACTTATGGCTACACCTTC
TRBV5-1	NA	NA	TRBJ2-4	CASSPDRGKAKNIQYF	TGCGCCAGCAGCCCAGATCGGGGGAAGGCCAAAAACATTCAGTACTTC
TRBV5-6	once	TRBD1	TRBJ2-2	CASSFRGRWTGELFF	TGTGCCAGCAGCTTCAGGGGGCGATGGACCGGGGAGCTGTTTTTT
TRBV11-2	NA	NA	TRBJ2-2	CASSLETALAAGELFF	TGTGCCAGCAGCTTAGAGACCGCCTTAGCGGCCGGGGAGCTGTTTTTT
TRBV15	NA	NA	TRBJ2-7	CATRLTGTYEQYF	TGTGCCACCAGGCTAACAGGAACCTACGAGCAGTACTTC
TRBV7-9	NA	NA	TRBJ1-2	CASSPTAGRNYGYTF	TGTGCCAGCAGCCCAACCGCGGGCAGAAACTATGGCTACACCTTC
TRBV3-1/TRBV3-2	NA	TRBD2	TRBJ2-5	CASTSGGKETQYF	TGTGCCAGCACTAGCGGGGGAAAAGAGACCCAGTACTTC
TRBV5-1	NA	TRBD2	TRBJ2-5	CASSSGLAGVQETQYF	TGCGCCAGCAGCTCGGGACTAGCGGGGGTACAAGAGACCCAGTACTTC
TRBV12-3/TRBV12-4	NA	NA	TRBJ2-7	CASRSTGIHEQYF	TGTGCCAGCAGGAGTACAGGGATACACGAGCAGTACTTC
TRBV2	NA	NA	TRBJ1-1	CASSSEGRTEAFF	TGTGCCAGCAGCTCAGAGGGCCGCACTGAAGCTTTCTTT
TRBV28	few	NA	TRBJ1-1	CASSFRENTEAFF	TGTGCCAGCAGTTTCCGAGAGAACACTGAAGCTTTCTTT
TRBV5-4	NA	TRBD1	TRBJ2-5	CASSSWDRGEETQYF	TGTGCCAGCAGCAGCTGGGACAGGGGGGAAGAGACCCAGTACTTC
TRBV7-9	NA	TRBD2	TRBJ2-3	CASSLALAGGTDTQYF	TGTGCCAGCAGCTTGGCACTAGCGGGGGGGACAGATACGCAGTATTTT
TRBV7-2	NA	TRBD2	TRBJ2-7	CASSPGTSGPSYEQYF	TGTGCCAGCAGCCCGGGGACTAGCGGGCCCTCCTACGAGCAGTACTTC
TRBV3-1/TRBV3-2	NA	NA	TRBJ1-3	CASSLRTSGNTIYF	TGTGCCAGCAGCCTTCGGACATCTGGAAACACCATATATTTT
TRBV19	NA	TRBD1	TRBJ1-6	CASSIQGARNSPLHF	TGTGCCAGTAGTATACAGGGGGCGCGAAATTCACCCCTCCACTTT
TRBV14	NA	TRBD2	TRBJ2-2	CASERGTSTGELFF	TGTGCCAGCGAGAGGGGGACTAGCACCGGGGAGCTGTTTTTT
TRBV29-1	NA	TRBD1	TRBJ1-1	CSVKGAQVNTEAFF	TGCAGCGTAAAGGGGGCGCAGGTGAACACTGAAGCTTTCTTT